This T cell receptor (beta chain) was sequenced during a study of monozygotic twins with inflammatory bowel disease. The length of the CDR3 is 17 residues. Germline V gene lookup returns CDR1 SEHNR and CDR2 FQNEAQ (reference sequence). Points on this clonotype: Its cognate antigen is unknown.

TCRdb reprocessed the 5' RACE reads, with one entry per CDR3 protein and no DNA. Across around 410,000 distinct CDR3 sequences, the top ten clones capture more than 2% of the sample. Each donor had 2.5 to 3 ml of blood drawn. With no T cell sorting beforehand, total RNA was isolated from whole blood. Study-wide results and caveats: Neither one strong signal nor one clonotype associated with IBD was supported.

This TCR was recovered from a human donor with ulcerative colitis or Crohn's disease, or a healthy co-twin of an affected twin (not recorded which). The sample comprised blood. This sequence joins TRBV7-9 and TRBJ2-6; TCRdb returns TRBD1, unconfirmable since there is no DNA. The CDR3 protein is CASSHPGGNSGANVLTF.